The 31 T cell receptor beta chains below all came from one sample that was sequenced in a study of PD-1 blockade in classical Hodgkin lymphoma. The table came from immunoSEQ multiplex PCR; TCRdb's copy has only in-frame clones and leaves some out. The sample holds 15,000 to 25,000 clones, roughly 82% seen once. Time point defined: cycle 4 day 1 (C4D1), after five to seven weeks of nivolumab. Relapses following autologous stem cell transplantation were seen in all patients, with brentuximab vedotin exposure varying. It was by magnetic negative selection that CD8+ T cells were isolated from thawed PBMCs. Sample: CD8+ T cells from blood, taken before the fourth cycle of nivolumab. The receptor set was obtained from a human donor with classical Hodgkin lymphoma.

V is TRBV27 and J is TRBJ2-7; possibly TRBD2 for D (5 bases). CDR1 and CDR2 (germline): MNHEY, SMNVEV (reference sequence). The CDR3 sequence is 14 residues long. Trimming pared 1 base from V and 9 bases from J, leaving 16 bases between. The CDR3 region is CASSLLSAGRGQYF. The CDR3 nucleotides read TGTGCCAGCAGTTTATTATCTGCCGGCCGGGGGCAGTACTTC.

The sample holds one count of this clone. V is TRBV2 and J is TRBJ2-1; D unclear. The CDR3 length is 11 residues. V was trimmed by 6 bases and J by 4 bases, leaving 4 bases between them. Per the germline V gene, CDR1 is SNHLY and CDR2 is FYNNEI. This CDR3 reads CASRLYNEQFF. In DNA, the CDR3 is TGTGCCAGCAGGTTATACAATGAGCAGTTCTTC.

The chain employs TRBV6-5 and TRBJ1-2; 11 positions match TRBD1. Germline assignment: CDR1 MNHEY and CDR2 SVGAGI. The junction had 6 bases not matched to a gene; V was cut back by 7 bases and J by 8 bases. The CDR3 extends over 13 amino acids. In nucleotides, the CDR3 is TGTGCCAGCACCCCGGGACAGGGGGTGGGCTACACCTTC. As protein: CASTPGQGVGYTF.

The V and J genes are TRBV19 and TRBJ1-4; D is unclear. V lost 3 bases and J 7 bases, leaving 12 bases between the germline ends. The CDR3 is 14 residues long. The V gene's germline CDR1 is LNHDA and CDR2 SQIVND (reference sequence). CDR3 coding DNA: TGTGCCAGTAGTATGTGGCTGGGGAGTGAAAAACTGTTTTTT. Amino acids: CASSMWLGSEKLFF.

The V and J genes are TRBV7-6 and TRBJ1-2; D possibly corresponds to TRBD1 (5 bases). The CDR3 loop spans 14 amino acids. The germline CDR1 and CDR2 sequences are SGHVS and FNYEAQ. Trimming shortened V by 4 bases and J by 5 bases, and 14 bases separated the two germline ends. The CDR3 DNA reads TGTGCCAGCAGCTCGGACACTTACCGATATGGCTACACCTTC. It specifies CASSSDTYRYGYTF.

The rearrangement joins TRBV6-1 to TRBJ1-1; no definite D call. Germline CDR1 MNHNS, CDR2 SASEGT. V lost 1 base, J lost 0 bases, and 6 bases lay in between. The CDR3 runs to 14 residues. The CDR3 protein is CASSEGRLNTEAFF. CDR3 DNA sequence: TGTGCCAGCAGTGAAGGACGGTTGAACACTGAAGCTTTCTTT.

The V gene is TRBV7-9, the J gene TRBJ2-2; tentative D call: TRBD1 (6 bases). V was trimmed by 5 bases and J by 5 bases, leaving 15 bases between them. The CDR3 length is 15 residues. The germline gives CDR1 SEHNR, CDR2 FQNEAQ (reference sequence). CDR3 protein: CASSLNPRGTGELFF. The CDR3 nucleotides read TGTGCCAGCAGCCTCAACCCCAGGGGAACCGGGGAGCTGTTTTTT. Combining the CDR3 with reference TRBV7-9 and TRBJ2-2 gives the whole variable domain DTGVSQNPRHKITKRGQNVTFRCDPISEHNRLYWYRQTLGQGPEFLTYFQNEAQLEKSRLLSDRFSAERPKGSFSTLEIQRTEQGDSAMYLCASSLNPRGTGELFFGEGSRLTVL.

The chain uses TRBV2 and TRBJ1-5; D call uncertain. Germline CDR1 and CDR2: SNHLY and FYNNEI. The CDR3 length is 12 residues. Trimming stripped 8 bases from V and 3 bases from J, with 8 bases between. The CDR3 bases are TGTGCCAGCGGCCAGGTCAATCAGCCCCAGCATTTT. Residues: CASGQVNQPQHF.

V gene TRBV28 combines with J gene TRBJ2-1; D not resolved. The V end lost 1 base, the J end lost 2 bases, and 9 bases lay between the germline ends. Germline V gives CDR1 MDHEN, CDR2 SYDVKM. This CDR3 comprises 15 residues. CDR3 region: CASSLSPAAYNEQFF. As DNA, the CDR3 is TGTGCCAGCAGTTTATCCCCCGCCGCCTACAATGAGCAGTTCTTC.

Comments on this clone: The sample has other DNA sequences that encode this CDR3 too. The rearrangement joins TRBV9 to TRBJ2-2; D not resolved. Germline V gene lookup returns CDR1 SGDLS and CDR2 YYNGEE. Trimming removed 0 bases from V and 1 base from J, with 1 base in between. This CDR3 has 13 residues. CDR3 coding DNA: TGTGCCAGCAGCGTAGGGAACACCGGGGAGCTGTTTTTT. It specifies CASSVGNTGELFF.

This chain joins TRBV6-6 and TRBJ2-7, with TRBD1 identical over 7 bases. Trimming removed 0 bases from V and 5 bases from J; junction bases left unmatched: 4. The V gene's germline CDR1 is MNHNY and CDR2 SVGAGI (reference sequence). The CDR3 spans 14 residues. The CDR3, as DNA: TGTGCCAGCAGTTACTCTGACAGGGTCAACGAGCAGTACTTC. Its protein is CASSYSDRVNEQYF.

The chain joins TRBV29-1 to TRBJ1-1, with 8 bases identical to TRBD1. This CDR3 comprises 16 residues. The V gene's germline CDR1 is SQVTM and CDR2 ANQGSEA. The V segment lost 6 bases and the J segment 0 bases; nucleotides outside the gene matches: 12. The CDR3 DNA is TGCAGCGTCTCCGGACAGGGTGGGACCATGAACACTGAAGCTTTCTTT. It translates to CSVSGQGGTMNTEAFF.

The sample holds one count of this clone. DNA of the CDR3: TGTGCCACCAGACCGTGGACTAGCGGATCCTACGAGCAGTACTTC. Its protein product is CATRPWTSGSYEQYF. V is TRBV15 and J is TRBJ2-7; 10 nucleotides align to TRBD2. The junction had 6 bases not matched to a gene; V was cut back by 6 bases and J by 1 base. The length of the CDR3 is 15 residues. CDR1 is LNHNV, CDR2 YYDKDF, per germline (reference sequence).

The V call is TRBV6-1, the J call TRBJ1-5, with a tentative D call TRBD1 (6 bases). Trimming removed 6 bases at V and 0 bases at J, with 9 bases between. Germline-derived CDR1 and CDR2 are MNHNS and SASEGT. CDR3 length: 14 amino acids. CDR3 residues: CASSQGFSNQPQHF. The CDR3 DNA reads as TGTGCCAGCAGCCAGGGGTTTAGCAATCAGCCCCAGCATTTT.

This clone came up a few times. This sequence joins TRBV7-8 and TRBJ2-7, with D unclear. The V and J ends lost 1 base and 2 bases respectively, with 6 bases between them. Per germline, CDR1 SGHVS and CDR2 FQNEAQ. This CDR3 spans 13 amino acids. DNA of the CDR3: TGTGCCAGCAGCTTAGGGGCGACCTACGAGCAGTACTTC. Translated: CASSLGATYEQYF.

The V gene is TRBV29-1, the J gene TRBJ2-3, with D tentatively TRBD2 (6 bases). CDR1 is SQVTM, CDR2 ANQGSEA, per germline. V lost 3 bases to trimming and J lost 3 bases, with 7 bases between them. The CDR3 length is 12 residues. CDR3 DNA sequence: TGCAGCGTTGACGGGACTACAGATACGCAGTATTTT. Protein sequence: CSVDGTTDTQYF.

The J gene is TRBJ1-2, the V gene TRBV11-2, with D hard to call. There are 19 residues in the CDR3. Trimming took 4 bases from V and 4 from J, leaving 28 bases between them. Germline-derived CDR1 and CDR2 are SGHAT and FQNNGV. The CDR3 DNA follows: TGTGCCAGCAGCTCGAGCGATAGGACCGGGATCGCCCCCAGCTATGGCTACACCTTC. Its translation is CASSSSDRTGIAPSYGYTF.

This rearrangement joins TRBV4-3 to TRBJ1-1; no firm D call. V was shortened by 0 bases and J by 2 bases, with 7 bases between the two germline ends. The CDR3 has 14 residues. In germline, CDR1 is LGHNA, CDR2 YSLEER. In nucleotides, the CDR3 is TGCGCCAGCAGCCAAGACGTGGGAAACACTGAAGCTTTCTTT. This codes for CASSQDVGNTEAFF.

The rearrangement uses TRBV9 and TRBJ2-7; D not resolved. CDR3 length: 14 amino acids. Germline CDR1 reads SGDLS; CDR2 reads YYNGEE. V was pared by 0 bases and J by 3 bases, with 10 bases between. The CDR3 DNA sequence: TGTGCCAGCAGCGTAGGGCTAATGGACTACGAGCAGTACTTC. It is translated as CASSVGLMDYEQYF.

The chain joins TRBV11-2 to TRBJ2-5; 9 nucleotides align to TRBD2. CDR3 size: 16 residues. With V trimmed by 6 bases and J by 2 bases, 10 bases remained unmatched. Germline V gene sequence: CDR1 SGHAT, CDR2 FQNNGV. CDR3 sequence (DNA): TGTGCCAGCAGACCTGCGGGGGGGGGACGGCAAGAGACCCAGTACTTC. Amino acid sequence: CASRPAGGGRQETQYF.

CDR3 amino acids: CASNPGGEVYADTQYF. The CDR3 bases are TGTGCCAGCAACCCAGGGGGCGAAGTTTATGCGGATACGCAGTATTTT. The chain employs TRBV7-9 and TRBJ2-3; 8 bases agree with TRBD1. V shed 7 bases, J shed 6 bases, and the junction held 15 bases outside the gene matches. CDR1 SEHNR and CDR2 FQNEAQ come from the germline V gene (reference sequence). There are 16 residues in the CDR3. Looking up the rest from reference TRBV7-9 and TRBJ2-3 gives the full variable domain: DTGVSQNPRHKITKRGQNVTFRCDPISEHNRLYWYRQTLGQGPEFLTYFQNEAQLEKSRLLSDRFSAERPKGSFSTLEIQRTEQGDSAMYLCASNPGGEVYADTQYFGPGTRLTVL.

This chain joins TRBV7-6 and TRBJ1-2; TRBD1 aligns across 8 bases. The CDR3 loop spans 15 amino acids. J lost 6 bases, V lost 1 base, and 7 bases had no gene match. Germline CDR1 reads SGHVS; CDR2 reads FNYEAQ. The DNA for the CDR3 is TGTGCCAGCAGCTTAGGGACAGGGAGCTTCGATGGCTACACCTTC. Encoded protein: CASSLGTGSFDGYTF.

CDR3: CASSSRSGANVLTF. For the CDR3, the DNA is TGTGCCAGCAGCTCGCGATCCGGGGCCAACGTCCTGACTTTC. This chain connects TRBV27 to TRBJ2-6; no reliable D call. This CDR3 region has 14 residues. The V end was cut by 6 bases, the J end by 4 bases, with 10 bases between. Germline values: CDR1 MNHEY, CDR2 SMNVEV (reference sequence).

The rearrangement uses TRBV10-1 and TRBJ2-5; D is uncertain. The V gene's germline CDR1 is WNHNN and CDR2 SYGVQD (reference sequence). The CDR3 loop spans 16 amino acids. Between the trimmed V and J ends, which lost 0 bases and 1 base, there was a span of 12 bases. The CDR3 loop is CASSESELIIQETQYF. CDR3 nucleotide sequence: TGCGCCAGCAGTGAGTCAGAACTCATCATCCAAGAGACCCAGTACTTC.

This rearrangement joins TRBV7-3 to TRBJ2-7, with 8 nucleotides matching TRBD2. The junction had 8 bases not matched to a gene; V was cut back by 4 bases and J by 6 bases. This CDR3 has 14 residues. CDR1 is SGHTA and CDR2 is FQGTGA in the germline V gene. In nucleotides, the CDR3 is TGTGCCAGCAGCTCATCTGGACTAGCTGGCGAGCAGTACTTC. Its translation: CASSSSGLAGEQYF.

V is TRBV14 and J is TRBJ2-5; D remains ambiguous. V lost 3 bases to trimming and J lost 1 base, with 15 bases between them. There are 16 residues in the CDR3. CDR1 is SGHDN, CDR2 FVKESK, per germline. CDR3 in DNA: TGTGCCAGCAGCCATTTACCGTGGGTGAGCCAAGAGACCCAGTACTTC. Encoded protein: CASSHLPWVSQETQYF.

This clone has just a few counts. J is TRBJ1-5 and V is TRBV30, with D tentatively TRBD1 (5 bases). Germline V gene sequence: CDR1 GTSNPN, CDR2 SVGIG (reference sequence). Trimming removed 2 bases from V and 1 base from J, with 12 bases in between. CDR3 length: 15 residues. CDR3 bases: TGTGCCTGGAGTCCGGGGCAAGCAAGCAATCAGCCCCAGCATTTT. It is translated as CAWSPGQASNQPQHF.

The chain is built from TRBV28 and TRBJ1-1; D is unclear. The CDR3 extends over 12 amino acids. V lost 6 bases and J lost 5, with 10 bases in between. Germline CDR1 is MDHEN and CDR2 is SYDVKM. The CDR3 reads CASREIETEAFF. In DNA, the CDR3 is TGTGCCAGCAGAGAGATTGAAACTGAAGCTTTCTTT.

Only a few counts were recorded for this clone. V is TRBV30 and J is TRBJ1-5; D call uncertain. The CDR3 covers 12 residues. The V and J ends lost 0 bases and 6 bases respectively, with 6 bases between them. CDR1 is GTSNPN and CDR2 is SVGIG in the germline V gene (reference sequence). Here the CDR3 DNA reads TGTGCCTGGAGTGTACATAGTCAGCCCCAGCATTTT. This encodes CAWSVHSQPQHF. Combining the CDR3 with reference TRBV30 and TRBJ1-5 gives the whole variable domain SQTIHQWPATLVQPVGSPLSLECTVEGTSNPNLYWYRQAAGRGLQLLFYSVGIGQISSEVPQNLSASRPQDRQFILSSKKLLLSDSGFYLCAWSVHSQPQHFGDGTRLSIL.

This clone has just one count. The chain is built from TRBV28 and TRBJ2-1; 9 bases are shared with TRBD2. The CDR3 sequence is 14 residues long. Unmatched junction bases numbered 8, after V lost 7 bases and J lost 7 bases. Germline V gene lookup returns CDR1 MDHEN and CDR2 SYDVKM. The CDR3 region has the DNA TGTGCCAGCAAGGCCGGGACTAGCCATAATGAGCAGTTCTTC. Protein product: CASKAGTSHNEQFF.

This clone was observed a few times. The rearrangement uses TRBV7-2 and TRBJ1-2; D unclear. The CDR3 consists of 16 residues. The germline gives CDR1 SGHTA, CDR2 FQGNSA. V was shortened by 1 base and J by 3 bases, with 15 bases between the two germline ends. As DNA, the CDR3 is TGTGCCAGCAGCTTAGAAAGTGTCGAGTGGTACTATGGCTACACCTTC. Translation: CASSLESVEWYYGYTF.